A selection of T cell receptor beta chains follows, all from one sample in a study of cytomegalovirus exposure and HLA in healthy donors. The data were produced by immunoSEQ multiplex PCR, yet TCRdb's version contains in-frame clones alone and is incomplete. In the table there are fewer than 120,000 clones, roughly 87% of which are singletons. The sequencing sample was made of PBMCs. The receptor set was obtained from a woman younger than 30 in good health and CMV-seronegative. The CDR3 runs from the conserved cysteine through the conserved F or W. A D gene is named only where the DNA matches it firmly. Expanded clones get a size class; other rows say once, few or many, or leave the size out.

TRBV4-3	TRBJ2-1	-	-	TGCGCCAGCAGCCAAGAGAGGGGGTATTACAATGAGCAGTTCTTC	CASSQERGYYNEQFF
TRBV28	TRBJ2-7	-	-	TGTGCCAGCAGTGGAGGGCGTGAATACGAGCAGTACTTC	CASSGGREYEQYF
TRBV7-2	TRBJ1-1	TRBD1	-	TGTGCCAGCAGCGGACCACAGGGGGCCGTCGCTGAAGCTTTCTTT	CASSGPQGAVAEAFF
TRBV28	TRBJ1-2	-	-	TGTGCCAGCAGTTCACATCTGGGGCAGAACACCGCTAACTATGGCTACACCTTC	CASSSHLGQNTANYGYTF
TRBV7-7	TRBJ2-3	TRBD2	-	TGTGCTAGCAGCTTAGACCGGGGGGCAGATACGCAGTATTTT	CASSLDRGADTQYF
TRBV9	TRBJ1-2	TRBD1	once	TGTGCCAGCAGCTTAGGGACAGGGAACTATGGCTACACCTTC	CASSLGTGNYGYTF
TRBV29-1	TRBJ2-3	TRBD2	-	TGCAGCGTTCAAGGAGGACTAGCGGGGGGGCCTAGCACAGATACGCAGTATTTT	CSVQGGLAGGPSTDTQYF
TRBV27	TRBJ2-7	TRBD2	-	TGTGCCAGCAGTCAAAACCTGGGACTAGCGGGGGACTACGAGCAGTACTTC	CASSQNLGLAGDYEQYF
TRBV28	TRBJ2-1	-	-	TGTGCCAGCAAACCAGATCTCGATGAGCAGTTCTTC	CASKPDLDEQFF
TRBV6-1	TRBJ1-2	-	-	TGTGCCAGCAGACCGGACAGTACCTACTATGGCTACACCTTC	CASRPDSTYYGYTF
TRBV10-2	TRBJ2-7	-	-	TGCGCCAGCAGTGAGTCGATGGGCTGGGCATACGAGCAGTACTTC	CASSESMGWAYEQYF
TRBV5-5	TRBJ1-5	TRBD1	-	TGTGCCAGCAGCTTGGGAAATTGGGACAGGGGTGATGGCAATCAGCCCCAGCATTTT	CASSLGNWDRGDGNQPQHF
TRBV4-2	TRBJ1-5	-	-	TGTGCCAGCAGCCAAGATAGGGACAAGGGTGCGCAGCCCCAGCATTTT	CASSQDRDKGAQPQHF
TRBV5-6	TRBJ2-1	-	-	TGTGCCAGCAGCTTGTCACAGGGAAGCGCGAACAATGAGCAGTTCTTC	CASSLSQGSANNEQFF
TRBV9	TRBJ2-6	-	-	TGTGCCAGCGGGGGGGGGCTCGGGGCCAACGTCCTGACTTTC	CASGGGLGANVLTF
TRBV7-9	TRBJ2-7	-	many	TGTGCCAGCAGCCCTCTAAACACAGGGAACTACGAGCAGTACTTC	CASSPLNTGNYEQYF
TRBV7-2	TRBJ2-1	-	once	TGTGCCACCACTAGGCCAATCAATGAGCAGTTCTTC	CATTRPINEQFF
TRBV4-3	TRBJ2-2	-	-	TGCGCCAGCAGCCAAGATAGTGCCGTAACTACCGGGGAGCTGTTTTTT	CASSQDSAVTTGELFF
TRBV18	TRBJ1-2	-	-	TGTGCCAGCTCACCAACGGCAGGGGATGTACAAGGCTACACCTTC	CASSPTAGDVQGYTF
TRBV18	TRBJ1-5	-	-	TGTGCCAGCTCACTCGAAGGGGATCAGCCCCAGCATTTT	CASSLEGDQPQHF
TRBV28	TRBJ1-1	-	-	TGTGCCAGCAGTTTCCCTTTTACTCACCACACTGAAGCTTTCTTT	CASSFPFTHHTEAFF
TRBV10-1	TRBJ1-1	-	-	TGCGCCAGCAGTAACGGACAGCCGAACACTGAAGCTTTCTTT	CASSNGQPNTEAFF
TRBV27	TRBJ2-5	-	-	TGTGCCAGCAGTTTCCGTAGCCGGCTGGAGCAGTACTTC	CASSFRSRLEQYF